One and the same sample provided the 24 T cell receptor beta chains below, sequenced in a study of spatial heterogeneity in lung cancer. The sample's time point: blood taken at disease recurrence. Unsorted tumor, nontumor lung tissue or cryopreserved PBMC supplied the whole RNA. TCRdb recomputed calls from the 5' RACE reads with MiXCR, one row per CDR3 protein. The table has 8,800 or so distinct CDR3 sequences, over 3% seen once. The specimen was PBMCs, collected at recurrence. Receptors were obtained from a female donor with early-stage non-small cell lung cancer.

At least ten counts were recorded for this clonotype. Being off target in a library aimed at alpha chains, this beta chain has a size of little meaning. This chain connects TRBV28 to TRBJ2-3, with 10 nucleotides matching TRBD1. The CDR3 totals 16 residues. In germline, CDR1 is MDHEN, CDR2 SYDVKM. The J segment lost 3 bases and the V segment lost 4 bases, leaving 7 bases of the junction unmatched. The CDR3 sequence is CASSSAGQGGTDTQYF. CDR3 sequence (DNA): TGTGCCAGCAGTTCCGCAGGACAGGGGGGAACAGATACGCAGTATTTT.

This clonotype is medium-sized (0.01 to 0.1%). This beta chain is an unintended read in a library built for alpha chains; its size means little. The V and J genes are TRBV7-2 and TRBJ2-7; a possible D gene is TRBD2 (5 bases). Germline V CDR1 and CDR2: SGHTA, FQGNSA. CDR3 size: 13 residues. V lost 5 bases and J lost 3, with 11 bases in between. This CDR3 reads CASSTGLGYEQYF. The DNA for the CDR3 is TGTGCCAGCAGCACCGGACTGGGCTACGAGCAGTACTTC.

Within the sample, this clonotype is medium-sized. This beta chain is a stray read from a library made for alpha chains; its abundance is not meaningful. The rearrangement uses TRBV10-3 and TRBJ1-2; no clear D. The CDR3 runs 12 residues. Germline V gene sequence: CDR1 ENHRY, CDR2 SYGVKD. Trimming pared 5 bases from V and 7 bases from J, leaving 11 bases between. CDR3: CAISLELGGYTF. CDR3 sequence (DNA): TGTGCCATCAGTTTGGAATTGGGTGGCTACACCTTC.

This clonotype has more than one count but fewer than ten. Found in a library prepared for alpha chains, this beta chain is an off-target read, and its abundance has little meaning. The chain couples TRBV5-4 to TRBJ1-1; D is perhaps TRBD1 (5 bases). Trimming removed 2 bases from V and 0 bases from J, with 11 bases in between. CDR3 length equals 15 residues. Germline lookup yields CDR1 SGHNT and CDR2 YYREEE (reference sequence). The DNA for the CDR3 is TGTGCCAGCAGCTTAGGAGGGGCTATGAACACTGAAGCTTTCTTT. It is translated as CASSLGGAMNTEAFF.

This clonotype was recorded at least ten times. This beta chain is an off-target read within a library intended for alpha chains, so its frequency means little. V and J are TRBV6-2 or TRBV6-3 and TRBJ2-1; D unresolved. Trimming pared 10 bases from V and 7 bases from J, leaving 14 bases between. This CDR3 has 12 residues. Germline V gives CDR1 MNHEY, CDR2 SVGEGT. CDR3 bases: TGTGCCACCCGACCCATCGGGAATGAGCAGTTCTTC. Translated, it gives CATRPIGNEQFF.

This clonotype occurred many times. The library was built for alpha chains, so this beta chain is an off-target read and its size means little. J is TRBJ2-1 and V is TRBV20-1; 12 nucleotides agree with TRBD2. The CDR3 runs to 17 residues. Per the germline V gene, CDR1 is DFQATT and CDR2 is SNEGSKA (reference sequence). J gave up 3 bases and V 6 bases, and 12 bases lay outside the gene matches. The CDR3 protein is CSAERPSGGAGYNEQFF. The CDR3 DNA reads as TGCAGTGCGGAGAGGCCTAGCGGGGGGGCCGGCTACAATGAGCAGTTCTTC.

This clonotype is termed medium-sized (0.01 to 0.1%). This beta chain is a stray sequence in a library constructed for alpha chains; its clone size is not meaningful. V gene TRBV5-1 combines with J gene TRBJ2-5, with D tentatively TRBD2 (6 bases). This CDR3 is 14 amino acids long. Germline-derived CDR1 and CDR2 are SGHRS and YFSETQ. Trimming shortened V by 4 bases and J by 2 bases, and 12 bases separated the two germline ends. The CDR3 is CASSGGRGQETQYF. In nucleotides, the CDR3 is TGCGCCAGCAGCGGAGGTCGGGGGCAAGAGACCCAGTACTTC.

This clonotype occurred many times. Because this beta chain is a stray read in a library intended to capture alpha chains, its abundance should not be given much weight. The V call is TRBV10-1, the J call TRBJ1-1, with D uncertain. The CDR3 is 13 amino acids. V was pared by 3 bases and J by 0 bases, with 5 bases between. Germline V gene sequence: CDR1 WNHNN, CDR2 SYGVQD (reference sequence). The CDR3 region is CASSDYLNTEAFF. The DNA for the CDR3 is TGCGCCAGCAGTGACTACCTGAACACTGAAGCTTTCTTT.

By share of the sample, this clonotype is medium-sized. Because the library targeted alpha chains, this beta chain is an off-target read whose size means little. The DNA for the CDR3 is TGCAGTGCTAGAGAGGGAGGCGACACCGGGGAGCTGTTTTTT. Protein sequence: CSAREGGDTGELFF. The V call is TRBV20-1, the J call TRBJ2-2; D perhaps matches TRBD2 (6 bases). The CDR3 has 14 residues. Trimming left V 0 bases short and J 3 bases short, with 8 bases between. The V gene's germline CDR1 is DFQATT and CDR2 SNEGSKA (reference sequence).

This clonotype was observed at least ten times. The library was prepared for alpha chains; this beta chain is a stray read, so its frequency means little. CDR3 DNA: TGTGCCAGCAGTTATCCGGGGACAGGGGCTGGGACCCAGTACTTC. As protein: CASSYPGTGAGTQYF. This chain connects TRBV6-5 to TRBJ2-5; 10 nucleotides agree with TRBD1. This CDR3 has 15 residues. Germline V lookup: CDR1 MNHEY, CDR2 SVGAGI. With V trimmed by 3 bases and J by 7 bases, 8 bases remained unmatched.

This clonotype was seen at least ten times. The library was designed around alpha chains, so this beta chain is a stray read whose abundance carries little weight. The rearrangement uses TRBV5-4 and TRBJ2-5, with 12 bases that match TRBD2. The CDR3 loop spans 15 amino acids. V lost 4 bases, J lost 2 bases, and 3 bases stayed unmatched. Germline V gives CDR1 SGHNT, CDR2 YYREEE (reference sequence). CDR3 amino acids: CASSLLAGGQETQYF. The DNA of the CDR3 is TGTGCCAGCAGCCTACTAGCGGGGGGACAAGAGACCCAGTACTTC.

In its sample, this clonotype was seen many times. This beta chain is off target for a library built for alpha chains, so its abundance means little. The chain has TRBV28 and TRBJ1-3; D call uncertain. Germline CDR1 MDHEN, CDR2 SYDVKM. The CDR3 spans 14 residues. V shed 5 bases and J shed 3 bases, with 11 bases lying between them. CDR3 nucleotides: TGTGCCAGCAGTCCAACCATTCATGGAAACACCATATATTTT. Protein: CASSPTIHGNTIYF.

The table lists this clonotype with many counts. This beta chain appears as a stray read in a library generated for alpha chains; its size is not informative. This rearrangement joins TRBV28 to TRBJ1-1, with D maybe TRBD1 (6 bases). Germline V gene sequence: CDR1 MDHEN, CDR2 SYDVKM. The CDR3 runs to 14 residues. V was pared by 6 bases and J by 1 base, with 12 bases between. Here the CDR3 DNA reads TGTGCCAGCAGACCGGGACACCCGAACACTGAAGCTTTCTTT. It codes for CASRPGHPNTEAFF.

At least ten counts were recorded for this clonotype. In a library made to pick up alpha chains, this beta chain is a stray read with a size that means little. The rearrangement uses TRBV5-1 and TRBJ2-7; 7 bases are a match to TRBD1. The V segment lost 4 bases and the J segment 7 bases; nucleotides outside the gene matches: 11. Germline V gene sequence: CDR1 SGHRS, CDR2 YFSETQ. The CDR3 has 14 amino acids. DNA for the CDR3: TGCGCCAGCAGCGGGATCAAGGGGGCGAGGGAGCAGTACTTC. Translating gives CASSGIKGAREQYF.

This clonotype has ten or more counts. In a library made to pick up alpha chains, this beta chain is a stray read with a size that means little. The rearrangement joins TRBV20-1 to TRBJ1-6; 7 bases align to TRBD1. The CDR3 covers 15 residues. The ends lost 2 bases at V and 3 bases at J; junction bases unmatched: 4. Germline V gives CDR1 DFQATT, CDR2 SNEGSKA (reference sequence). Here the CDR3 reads CSARPGTVYNSPLHF. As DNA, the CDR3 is TGCAGTGCTAGACCGGGGACAGTCTATAATTCACCCCTCCACTTT.

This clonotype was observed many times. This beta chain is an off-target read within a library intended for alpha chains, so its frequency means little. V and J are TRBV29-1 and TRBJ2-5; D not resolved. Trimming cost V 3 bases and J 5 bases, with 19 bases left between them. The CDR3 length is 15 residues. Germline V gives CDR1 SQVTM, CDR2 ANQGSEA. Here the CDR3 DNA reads TGCAGCGTTGAGGCCGTCCTCCCCATCAGGGAGACCCAGTACTTC. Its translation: CSVEAVLPIRETQYF.

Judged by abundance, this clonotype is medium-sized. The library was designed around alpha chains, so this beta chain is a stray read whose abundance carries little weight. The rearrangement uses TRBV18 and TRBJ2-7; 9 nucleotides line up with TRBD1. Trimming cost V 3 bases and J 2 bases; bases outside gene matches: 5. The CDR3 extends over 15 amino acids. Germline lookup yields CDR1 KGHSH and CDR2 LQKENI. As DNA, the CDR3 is TGTGCCAGCTCACCCCCCGGGACAGGGACCTACGAGCAGTACTTC. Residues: CASSPPGTGTYEQYF.

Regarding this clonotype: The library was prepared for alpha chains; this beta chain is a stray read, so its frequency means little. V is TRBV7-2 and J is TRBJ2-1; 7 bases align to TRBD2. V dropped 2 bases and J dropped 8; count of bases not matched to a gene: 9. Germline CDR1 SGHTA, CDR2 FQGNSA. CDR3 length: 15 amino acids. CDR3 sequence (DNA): TGTGCCAGCAGCTTACGGGGGGTGGGCGTGGATGAGCAGTTCTTC. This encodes CASSLRGVGVDEQFF.

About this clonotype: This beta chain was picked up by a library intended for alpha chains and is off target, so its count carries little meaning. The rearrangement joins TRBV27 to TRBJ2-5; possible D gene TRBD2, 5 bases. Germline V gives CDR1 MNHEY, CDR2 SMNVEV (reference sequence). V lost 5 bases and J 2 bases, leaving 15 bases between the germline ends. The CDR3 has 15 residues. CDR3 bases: TGTGCCAGCAGTGACGGCATGCGACTACAAGAGACCCAGTACTTC. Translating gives CASSDGMRLQETQYF.

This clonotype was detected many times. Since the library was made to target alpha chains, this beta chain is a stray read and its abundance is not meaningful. The CDR3 DNA sequence: TGTGCCACCGCAGGGCCACTCAACACTGAAGCTTTCTTT. Translating gives CATAGPLNTEAFF. This sequence joins TRBV28 and TRBJ1-1, with D possibly matching TRBD1 (5 bases). Germline CDR1 reads MDHEN; CDR2 reads SYDVKM. This CDR3 has 13 residues. V lost 10 bases and J 2 bases, leaving 14 bases between the germline ends. Variable domain in full (rest from reference TRBV28 and TRBJ1-1): DVKVTQSSRYLVKRTGEKVFLECVQDMDHENMFWYRQDPGLGLRLIYFSYDVKMKEKGDIPEGYSVSREKKERFSLILESASTNQTSMYLCATAGPLNTEAFFGQGTRLTVV.

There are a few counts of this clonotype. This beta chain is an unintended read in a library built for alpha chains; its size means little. The DNA of the CDR3 is TGCAGTGGACTAGCGGGGGTAGGTGAGCAGTTCTTC. Residues: CSGLAGVGEQFF. The chain recombines TRBV20-1 with TRBJ2-1; 12 bases fit TRBD2. Germline V gene data show CDR1 as DFQATT and CDR2 as SNEGSKA (reference sequence). J lost 9 bases, V lost 7 bases, and 4 bases had no gene match. The CDR3 totals 12 residues.

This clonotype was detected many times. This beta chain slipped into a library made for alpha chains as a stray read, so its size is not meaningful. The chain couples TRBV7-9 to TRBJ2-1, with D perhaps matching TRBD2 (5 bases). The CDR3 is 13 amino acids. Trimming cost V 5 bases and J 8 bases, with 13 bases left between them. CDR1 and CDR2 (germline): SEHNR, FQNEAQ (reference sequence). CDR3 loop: CASSRPEGHEQFF. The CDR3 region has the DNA TGTGCCAGCAGCCGCCCCGAGGGCCATGAGCAGTTCTTC.

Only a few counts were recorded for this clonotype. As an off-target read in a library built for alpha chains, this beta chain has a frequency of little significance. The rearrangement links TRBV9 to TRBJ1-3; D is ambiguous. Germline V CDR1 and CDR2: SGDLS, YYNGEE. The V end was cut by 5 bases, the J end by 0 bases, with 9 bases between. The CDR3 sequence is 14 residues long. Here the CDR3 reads CASSAPRSGNTIYF. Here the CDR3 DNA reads TGTGCCAGCAGTGCCCCCCGCTCTGGAAACACCATATATTTT.

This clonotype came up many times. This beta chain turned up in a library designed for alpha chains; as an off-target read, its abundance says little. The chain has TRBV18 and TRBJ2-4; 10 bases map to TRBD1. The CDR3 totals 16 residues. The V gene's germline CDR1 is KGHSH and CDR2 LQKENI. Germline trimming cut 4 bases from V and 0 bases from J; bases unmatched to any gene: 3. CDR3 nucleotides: TGTGCCAGCTCACAGGGACAGGGGATAGCCAAAAACATTCAGTACTTC. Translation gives CASSQGQGIAKNIQYF.